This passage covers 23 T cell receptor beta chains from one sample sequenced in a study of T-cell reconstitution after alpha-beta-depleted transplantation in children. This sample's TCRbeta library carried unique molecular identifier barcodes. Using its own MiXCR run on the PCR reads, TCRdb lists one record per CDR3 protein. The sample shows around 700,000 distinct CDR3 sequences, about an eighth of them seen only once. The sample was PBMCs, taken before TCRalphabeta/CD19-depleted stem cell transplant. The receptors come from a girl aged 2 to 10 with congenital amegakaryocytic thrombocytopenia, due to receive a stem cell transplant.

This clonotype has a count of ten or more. The CDR3, as DNA: TGTGCCACCTTCGCTGGGCTTCGGACCTACAATGAGCAGTTCTTC. Encoded protein: CATFAGLRTYNEQFF. The chain combines TRBV10-3 with TRBJ2-1; no clear D. The CDR3 length is 15 residues. V dropped 10 bases and J dropped 2 bases, with 18 bases sitting between them. Germline-derived CDR1 and CDR2 are ENHRY and SYGVKD.

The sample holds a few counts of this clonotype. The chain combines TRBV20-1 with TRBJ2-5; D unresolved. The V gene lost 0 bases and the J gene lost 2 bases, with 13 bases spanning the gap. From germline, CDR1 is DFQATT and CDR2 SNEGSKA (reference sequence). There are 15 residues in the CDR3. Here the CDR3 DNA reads TGCAGTGCTAGAGAGGGCAGCAGATGGCAAGAGACCCAGTACTTC. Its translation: CSAREGSRWQETQYF.

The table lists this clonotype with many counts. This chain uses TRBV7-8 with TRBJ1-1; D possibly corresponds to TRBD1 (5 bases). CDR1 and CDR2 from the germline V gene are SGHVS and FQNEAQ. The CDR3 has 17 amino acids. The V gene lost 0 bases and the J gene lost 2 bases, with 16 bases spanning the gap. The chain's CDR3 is CASSLASRRTPNTEAFF. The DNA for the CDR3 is TGTGCCAGCAGCTTAGCATCTAGGCGGACACCTAACACTGAAGCTTTCTTT. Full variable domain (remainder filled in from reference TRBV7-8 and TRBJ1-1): GAGVSQSPRYKVAKRGQDVALRCDPISGHVSLFWYQQALGQGPEFLTYFQNEAQLDKSGLPSDRFFAERPEGSVSTLKIQRTQQEDSAVYLCASSLASRRTPNTEAFFGQGTRLTVV.

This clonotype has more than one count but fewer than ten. The CDR3 nucleotides read TGCGCCAGCAGCCCCCGGCAGCGGGTGAACACCGGGGAGCTGTTTTTT. It yields the protein CASSPRQRVNTGELFF. The gene calls are TRBV5-1 and TRBJ2-2; D is possibly TRBD2 (6 bases). Trimming left V 4 bases short and J 1 base short, with 14 bases between. Germline V CDR1 and CDR2: SGHRS, YFSETQ. The CDR3 has 16 residues.

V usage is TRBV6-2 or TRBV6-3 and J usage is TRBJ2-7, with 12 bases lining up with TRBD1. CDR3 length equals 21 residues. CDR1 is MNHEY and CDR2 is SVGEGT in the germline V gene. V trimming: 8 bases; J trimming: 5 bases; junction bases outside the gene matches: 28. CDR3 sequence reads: CASLTLALRDRGRWSSNEQYF. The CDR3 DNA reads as TGTGCCAGCCTAACCCTCGCCCTCCGGGACAGGGGGCGATGGAGTAGCAACGAGCAGTACTTC.

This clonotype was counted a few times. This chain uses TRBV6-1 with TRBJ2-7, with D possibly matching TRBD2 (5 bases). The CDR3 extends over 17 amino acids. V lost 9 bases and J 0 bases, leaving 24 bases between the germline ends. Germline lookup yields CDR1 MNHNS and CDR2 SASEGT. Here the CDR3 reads CASSPTGLFRSSYEQYF. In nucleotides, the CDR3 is TGTGCCAGTTCCCCTACCGGACTCTTTCGTAGCTCCTACGAGCAGTACTTC.

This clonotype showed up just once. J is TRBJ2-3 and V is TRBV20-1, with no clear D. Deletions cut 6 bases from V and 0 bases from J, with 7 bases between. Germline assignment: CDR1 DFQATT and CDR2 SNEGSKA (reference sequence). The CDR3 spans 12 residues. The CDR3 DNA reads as TGCAGTGCCCCTGCGAGCACAGATACGCAGTATTTT. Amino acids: CSAPASTDTQYF.

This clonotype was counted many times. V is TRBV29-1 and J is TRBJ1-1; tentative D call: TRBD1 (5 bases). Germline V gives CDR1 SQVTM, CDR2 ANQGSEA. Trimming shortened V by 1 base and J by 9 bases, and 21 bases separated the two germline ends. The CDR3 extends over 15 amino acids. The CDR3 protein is CSVEARPHGTMKAFF. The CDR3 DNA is TGCAGCGTTGAAGCGCGCCCCCACGGGACGATGAAAGCTTTCTTT.

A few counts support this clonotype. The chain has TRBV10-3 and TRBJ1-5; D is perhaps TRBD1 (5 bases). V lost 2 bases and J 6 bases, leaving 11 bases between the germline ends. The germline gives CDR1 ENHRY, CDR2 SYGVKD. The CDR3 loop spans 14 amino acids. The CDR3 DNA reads TGTGCCATCAGTGAGACGGGGGGAACTCAGCCCCAGCATTTT. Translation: CAISETGGTQPQHF.

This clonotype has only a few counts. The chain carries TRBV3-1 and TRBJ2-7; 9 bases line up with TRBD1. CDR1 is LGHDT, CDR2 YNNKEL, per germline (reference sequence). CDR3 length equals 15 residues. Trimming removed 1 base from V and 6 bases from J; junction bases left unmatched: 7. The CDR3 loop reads CASSQGRDREGEQYF. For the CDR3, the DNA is TGTGCCAGCAGCCAAGGCCGGGACAGGGAAGGCGAGCAGTACTTC.

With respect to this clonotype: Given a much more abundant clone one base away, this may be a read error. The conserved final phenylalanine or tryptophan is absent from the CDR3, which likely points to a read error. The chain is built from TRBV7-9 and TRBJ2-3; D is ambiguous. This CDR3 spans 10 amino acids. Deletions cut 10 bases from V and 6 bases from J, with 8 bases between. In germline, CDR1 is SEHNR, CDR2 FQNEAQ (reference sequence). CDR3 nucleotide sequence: TGTGCCATCACAAGGGATACGCAGTATTGT. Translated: CAITRDTQYC.

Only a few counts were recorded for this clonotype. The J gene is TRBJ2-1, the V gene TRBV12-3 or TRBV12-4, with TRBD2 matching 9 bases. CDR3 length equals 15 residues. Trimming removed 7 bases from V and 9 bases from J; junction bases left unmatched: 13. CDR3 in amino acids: CASNLGGGRALEQFF. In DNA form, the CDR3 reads TGTGCCAGCAATTTGGGAGGCGGGAGGGCCCTTGAGCAGTTCTTC.

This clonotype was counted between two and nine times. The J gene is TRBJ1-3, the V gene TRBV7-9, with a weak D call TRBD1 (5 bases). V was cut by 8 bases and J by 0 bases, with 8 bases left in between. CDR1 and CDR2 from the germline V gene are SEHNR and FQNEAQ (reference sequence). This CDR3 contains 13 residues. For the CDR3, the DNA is TGTGCCAGCGCGGGGGGCTCTGGAAACACCATATATTTT. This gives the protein CASAGGSGNTIYF.

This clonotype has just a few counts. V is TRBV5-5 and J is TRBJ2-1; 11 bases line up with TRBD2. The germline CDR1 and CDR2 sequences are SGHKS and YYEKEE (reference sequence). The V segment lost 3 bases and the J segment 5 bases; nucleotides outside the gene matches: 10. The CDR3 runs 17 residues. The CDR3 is CASSSILAGGGDNEQFF. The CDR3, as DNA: TGTGCCAGCAGCTCGATTCTAGCGGGAGGCGGTGACAATGAGCAGTTCTTC.

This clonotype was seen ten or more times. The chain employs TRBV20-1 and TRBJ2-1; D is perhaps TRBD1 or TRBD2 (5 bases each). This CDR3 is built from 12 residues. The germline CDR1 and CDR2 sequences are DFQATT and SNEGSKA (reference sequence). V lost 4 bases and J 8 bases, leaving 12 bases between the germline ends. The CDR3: CSATKLGDEQFF. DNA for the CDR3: TGCAGTGCTACAAAGTTGGGGGATGAGCAGTTCTTC.

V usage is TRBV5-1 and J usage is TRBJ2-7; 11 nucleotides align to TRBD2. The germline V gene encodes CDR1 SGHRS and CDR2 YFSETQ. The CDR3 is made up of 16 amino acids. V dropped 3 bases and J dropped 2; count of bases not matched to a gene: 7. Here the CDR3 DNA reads TGCGCCAGCAGCTATACTAGCGGGAGTGCACCCTACGAGCAGTACTTC. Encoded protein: CASSYTSGSAPYEQYF.

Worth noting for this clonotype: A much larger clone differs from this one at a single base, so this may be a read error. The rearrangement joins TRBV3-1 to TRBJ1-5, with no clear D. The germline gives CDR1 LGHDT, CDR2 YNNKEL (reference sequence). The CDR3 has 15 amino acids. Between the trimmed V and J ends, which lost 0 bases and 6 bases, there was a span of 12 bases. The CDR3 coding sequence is TGTGCCAGCAGCCAAGATGGTTACGGGTGTCAGCCCCAGCATTTT. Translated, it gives CASSQDGYGCQPQHF.

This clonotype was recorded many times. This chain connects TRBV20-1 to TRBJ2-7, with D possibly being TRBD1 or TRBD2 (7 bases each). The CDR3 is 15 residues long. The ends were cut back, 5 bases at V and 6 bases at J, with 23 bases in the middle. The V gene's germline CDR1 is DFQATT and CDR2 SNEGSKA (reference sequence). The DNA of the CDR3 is TGCAGTGCTCAGAGCGGGACAGCCCTACTCTCCGAGCAGTACTTC. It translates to CSAQSGTALLSEQYF.

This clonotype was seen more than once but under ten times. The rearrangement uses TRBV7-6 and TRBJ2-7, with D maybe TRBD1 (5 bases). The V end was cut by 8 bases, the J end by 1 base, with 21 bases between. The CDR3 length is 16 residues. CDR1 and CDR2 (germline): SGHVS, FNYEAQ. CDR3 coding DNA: TGTGCCAGCTCCACACGCTACACAGGTACATCCTACGAGCAGTACTTC. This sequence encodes CASSTRYTGTSYEQYF.

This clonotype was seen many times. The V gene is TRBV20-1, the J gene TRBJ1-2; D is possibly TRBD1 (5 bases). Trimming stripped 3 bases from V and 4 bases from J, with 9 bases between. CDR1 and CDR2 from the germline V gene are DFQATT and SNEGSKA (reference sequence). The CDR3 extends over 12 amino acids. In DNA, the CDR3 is TGCAGTGCTAGCGGACAAAGCTATGGCTACACCTTC. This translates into CSASGQSYGYTF.

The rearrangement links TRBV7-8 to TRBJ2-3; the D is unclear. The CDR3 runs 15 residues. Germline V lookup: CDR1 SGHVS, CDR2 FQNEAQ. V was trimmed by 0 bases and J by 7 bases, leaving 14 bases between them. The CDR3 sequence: CASSLALGSGYTQYF. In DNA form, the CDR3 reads TGTGCCAGCAGCTTAGCCCTTGGGTCCGGATATACGCAGTATTTT.

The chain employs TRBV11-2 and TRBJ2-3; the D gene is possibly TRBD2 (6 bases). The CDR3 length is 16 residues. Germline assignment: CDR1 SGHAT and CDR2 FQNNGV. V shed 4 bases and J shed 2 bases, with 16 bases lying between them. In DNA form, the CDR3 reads TGTGCCAGCAGCTCCCTTTGGGCGGGATCCACAGATACGCAGTATTTT. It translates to CASSSLWAGSTDTQYF.

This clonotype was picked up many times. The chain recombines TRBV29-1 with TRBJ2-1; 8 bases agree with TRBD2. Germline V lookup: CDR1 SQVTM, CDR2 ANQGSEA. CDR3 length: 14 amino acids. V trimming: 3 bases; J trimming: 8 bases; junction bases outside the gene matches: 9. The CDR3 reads CSVDQTSVLDEQFF. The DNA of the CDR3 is TGCAGCGTTGATCAGACTAGCGTTTTGGATGAGCAGTTCTTC.